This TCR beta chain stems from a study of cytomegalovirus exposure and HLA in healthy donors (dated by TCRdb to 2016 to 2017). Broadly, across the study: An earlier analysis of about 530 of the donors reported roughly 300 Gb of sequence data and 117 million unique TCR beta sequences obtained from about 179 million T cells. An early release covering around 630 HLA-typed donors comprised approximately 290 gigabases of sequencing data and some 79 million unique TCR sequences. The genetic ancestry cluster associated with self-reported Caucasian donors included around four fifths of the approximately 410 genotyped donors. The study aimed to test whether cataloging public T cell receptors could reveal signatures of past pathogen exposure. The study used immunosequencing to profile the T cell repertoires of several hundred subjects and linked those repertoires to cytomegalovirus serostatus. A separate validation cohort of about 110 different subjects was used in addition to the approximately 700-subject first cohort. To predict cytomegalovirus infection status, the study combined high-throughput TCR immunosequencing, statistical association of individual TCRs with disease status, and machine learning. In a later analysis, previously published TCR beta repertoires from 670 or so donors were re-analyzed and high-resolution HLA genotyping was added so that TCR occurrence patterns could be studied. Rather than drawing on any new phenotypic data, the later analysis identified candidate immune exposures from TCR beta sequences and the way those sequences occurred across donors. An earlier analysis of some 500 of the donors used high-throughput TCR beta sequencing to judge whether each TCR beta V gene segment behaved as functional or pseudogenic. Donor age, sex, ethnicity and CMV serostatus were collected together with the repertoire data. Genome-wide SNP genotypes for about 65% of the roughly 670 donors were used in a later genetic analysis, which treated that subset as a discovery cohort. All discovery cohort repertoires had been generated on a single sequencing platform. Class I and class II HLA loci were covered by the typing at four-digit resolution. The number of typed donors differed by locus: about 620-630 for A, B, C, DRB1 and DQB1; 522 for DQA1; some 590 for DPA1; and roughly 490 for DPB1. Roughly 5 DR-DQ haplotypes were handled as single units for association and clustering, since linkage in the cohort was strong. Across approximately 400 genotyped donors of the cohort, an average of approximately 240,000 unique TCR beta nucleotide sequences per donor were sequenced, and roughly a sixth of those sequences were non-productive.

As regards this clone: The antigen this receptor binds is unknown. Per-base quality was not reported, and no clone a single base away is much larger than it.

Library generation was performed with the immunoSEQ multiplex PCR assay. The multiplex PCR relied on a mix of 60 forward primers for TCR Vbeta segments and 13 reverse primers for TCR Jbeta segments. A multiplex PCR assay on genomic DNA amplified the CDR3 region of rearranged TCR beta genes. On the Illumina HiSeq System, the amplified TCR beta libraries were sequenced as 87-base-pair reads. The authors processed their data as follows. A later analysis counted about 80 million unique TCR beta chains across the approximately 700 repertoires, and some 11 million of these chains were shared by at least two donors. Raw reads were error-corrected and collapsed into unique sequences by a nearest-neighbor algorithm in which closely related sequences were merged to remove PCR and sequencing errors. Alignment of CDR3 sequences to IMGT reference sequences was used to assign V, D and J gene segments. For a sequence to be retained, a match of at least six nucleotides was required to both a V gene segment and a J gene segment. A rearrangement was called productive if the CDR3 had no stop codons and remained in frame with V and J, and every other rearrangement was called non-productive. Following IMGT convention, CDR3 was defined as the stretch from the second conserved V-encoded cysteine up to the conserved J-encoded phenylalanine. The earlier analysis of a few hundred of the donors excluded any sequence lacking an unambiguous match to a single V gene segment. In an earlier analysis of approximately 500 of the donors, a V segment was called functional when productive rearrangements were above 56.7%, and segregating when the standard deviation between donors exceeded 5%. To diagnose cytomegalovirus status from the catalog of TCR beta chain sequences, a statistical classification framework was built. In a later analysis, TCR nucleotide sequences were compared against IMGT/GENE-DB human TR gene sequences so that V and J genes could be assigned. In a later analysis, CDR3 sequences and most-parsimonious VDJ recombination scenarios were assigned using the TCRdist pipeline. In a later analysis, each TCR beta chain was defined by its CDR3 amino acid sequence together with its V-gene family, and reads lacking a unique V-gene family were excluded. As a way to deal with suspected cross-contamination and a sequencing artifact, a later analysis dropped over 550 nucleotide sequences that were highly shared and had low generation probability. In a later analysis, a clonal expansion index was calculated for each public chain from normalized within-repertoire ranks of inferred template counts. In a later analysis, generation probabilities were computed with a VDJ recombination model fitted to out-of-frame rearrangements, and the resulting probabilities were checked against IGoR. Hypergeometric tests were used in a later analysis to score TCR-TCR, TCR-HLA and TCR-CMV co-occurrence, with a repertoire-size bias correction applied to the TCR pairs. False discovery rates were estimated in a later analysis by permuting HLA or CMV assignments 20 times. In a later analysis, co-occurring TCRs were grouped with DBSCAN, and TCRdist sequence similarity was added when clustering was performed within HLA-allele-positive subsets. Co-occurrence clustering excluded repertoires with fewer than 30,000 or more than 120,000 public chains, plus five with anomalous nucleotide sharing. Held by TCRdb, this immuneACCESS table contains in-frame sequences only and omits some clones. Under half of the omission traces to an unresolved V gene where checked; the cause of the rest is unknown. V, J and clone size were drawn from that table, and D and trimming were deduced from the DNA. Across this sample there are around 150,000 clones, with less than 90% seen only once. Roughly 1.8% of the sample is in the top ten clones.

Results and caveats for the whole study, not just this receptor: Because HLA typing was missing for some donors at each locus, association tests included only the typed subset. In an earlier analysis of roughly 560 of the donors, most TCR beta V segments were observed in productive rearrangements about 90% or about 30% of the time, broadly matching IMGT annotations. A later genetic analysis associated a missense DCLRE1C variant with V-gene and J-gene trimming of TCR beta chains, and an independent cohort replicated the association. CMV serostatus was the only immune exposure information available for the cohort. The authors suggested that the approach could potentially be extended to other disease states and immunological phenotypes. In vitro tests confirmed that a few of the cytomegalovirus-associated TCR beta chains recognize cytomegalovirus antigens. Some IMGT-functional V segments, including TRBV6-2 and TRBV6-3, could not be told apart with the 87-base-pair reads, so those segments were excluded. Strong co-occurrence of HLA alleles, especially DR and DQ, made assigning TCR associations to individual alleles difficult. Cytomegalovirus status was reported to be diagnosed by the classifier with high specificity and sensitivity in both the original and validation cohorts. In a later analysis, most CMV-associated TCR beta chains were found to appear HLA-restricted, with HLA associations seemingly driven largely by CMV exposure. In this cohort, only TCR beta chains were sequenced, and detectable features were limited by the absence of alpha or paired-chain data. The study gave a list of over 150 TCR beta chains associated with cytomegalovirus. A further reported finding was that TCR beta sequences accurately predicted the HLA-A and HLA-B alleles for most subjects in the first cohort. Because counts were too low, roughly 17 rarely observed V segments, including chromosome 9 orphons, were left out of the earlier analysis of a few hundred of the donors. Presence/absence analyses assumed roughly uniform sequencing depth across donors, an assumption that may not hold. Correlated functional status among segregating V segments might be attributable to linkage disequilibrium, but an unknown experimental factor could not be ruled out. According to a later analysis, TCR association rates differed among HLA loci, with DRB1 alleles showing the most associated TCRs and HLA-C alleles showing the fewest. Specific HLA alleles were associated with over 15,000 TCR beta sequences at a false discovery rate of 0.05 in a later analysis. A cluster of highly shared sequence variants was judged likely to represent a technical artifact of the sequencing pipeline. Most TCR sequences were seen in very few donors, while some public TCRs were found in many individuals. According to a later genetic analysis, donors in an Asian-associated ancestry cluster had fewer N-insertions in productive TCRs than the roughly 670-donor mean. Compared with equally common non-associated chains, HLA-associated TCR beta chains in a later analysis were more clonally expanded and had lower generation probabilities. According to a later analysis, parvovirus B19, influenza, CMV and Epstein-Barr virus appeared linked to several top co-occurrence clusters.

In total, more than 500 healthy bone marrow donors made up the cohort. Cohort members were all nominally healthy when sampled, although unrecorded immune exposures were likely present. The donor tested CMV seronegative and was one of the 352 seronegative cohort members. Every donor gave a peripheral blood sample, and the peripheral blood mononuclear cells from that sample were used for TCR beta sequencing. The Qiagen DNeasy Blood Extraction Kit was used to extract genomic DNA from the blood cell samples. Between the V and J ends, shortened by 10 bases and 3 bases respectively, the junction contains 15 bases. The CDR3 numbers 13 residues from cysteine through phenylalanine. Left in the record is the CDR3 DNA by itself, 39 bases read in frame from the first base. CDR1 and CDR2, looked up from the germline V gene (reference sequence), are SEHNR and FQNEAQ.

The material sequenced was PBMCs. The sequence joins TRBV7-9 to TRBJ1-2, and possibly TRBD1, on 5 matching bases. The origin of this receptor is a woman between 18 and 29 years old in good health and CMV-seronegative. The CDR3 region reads CAIPTSGDYGYTF. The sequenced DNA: TGTGCCATCCCGACCTCGGGGGACTATGGCTACACCTTC.